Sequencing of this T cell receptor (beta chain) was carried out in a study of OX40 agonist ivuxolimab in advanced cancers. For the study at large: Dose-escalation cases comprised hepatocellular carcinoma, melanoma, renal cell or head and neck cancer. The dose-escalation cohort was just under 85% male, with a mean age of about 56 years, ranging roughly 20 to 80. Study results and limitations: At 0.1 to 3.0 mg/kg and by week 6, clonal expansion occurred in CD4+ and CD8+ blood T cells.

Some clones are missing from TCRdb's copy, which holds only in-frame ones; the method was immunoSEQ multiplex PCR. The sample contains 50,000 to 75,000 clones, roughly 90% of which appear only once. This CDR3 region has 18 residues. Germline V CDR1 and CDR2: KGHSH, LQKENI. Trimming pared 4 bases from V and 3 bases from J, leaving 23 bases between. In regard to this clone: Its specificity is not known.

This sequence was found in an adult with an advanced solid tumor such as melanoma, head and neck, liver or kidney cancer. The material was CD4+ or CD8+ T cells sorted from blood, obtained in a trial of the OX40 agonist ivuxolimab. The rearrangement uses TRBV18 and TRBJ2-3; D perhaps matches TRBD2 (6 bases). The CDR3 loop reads CASSLARSGAGRTDTQYF. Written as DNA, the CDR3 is TGTGCCAGCTCACTTGCCCGCTCTGGGGCGGGAAGGACAGATACGCAGTATTTT.